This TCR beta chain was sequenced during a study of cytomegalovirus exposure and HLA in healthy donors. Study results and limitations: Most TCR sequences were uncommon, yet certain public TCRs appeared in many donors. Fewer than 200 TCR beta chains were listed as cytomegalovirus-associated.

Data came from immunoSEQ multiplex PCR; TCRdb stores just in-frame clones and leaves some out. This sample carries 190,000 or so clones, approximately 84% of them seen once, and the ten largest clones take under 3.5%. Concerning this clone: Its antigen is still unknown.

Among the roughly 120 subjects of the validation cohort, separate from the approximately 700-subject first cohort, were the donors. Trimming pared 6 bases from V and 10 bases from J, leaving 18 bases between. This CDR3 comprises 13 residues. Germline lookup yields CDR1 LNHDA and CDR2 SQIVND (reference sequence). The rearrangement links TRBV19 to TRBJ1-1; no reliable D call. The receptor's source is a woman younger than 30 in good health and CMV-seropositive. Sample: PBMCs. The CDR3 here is CASRTRETFTAFF. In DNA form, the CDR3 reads TGTGCCAGTAGGACAAGGGAGACATTCACAGCTTTCTTT. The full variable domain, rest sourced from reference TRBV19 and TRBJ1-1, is DGGITQSPKYLFRKEGQNVTLSCEQNLNHDAMYWYRQDPGQGLRLIYYSQIVNDFQKGDIAEGYSVSREKKESFPLTVTSAQKNPTAFYLCASRTRETFTAFFGQGTRLTVV.